The 12 T cell receptor beta chains given below trace back to one sample, sequenced in a study of CD8 T cells in ankylosing spondylitis. Study-level findings and limits: There was a TCR beta motif, made of eight highly homologous variants, that appeared characteristic of ankylosing spondylitis blood.

TCRdb called the 5' RACE reads again in MiXCR, with one record for every CDR3 protein. Of about 420,000 distinct CDR3 sequences listed, approximately 20% are singletons. No antigen is known for these receptors. The sequenced material came from blood, either unsorted or a sorted T cell fraction (not recorded which). These TCRs come from a male donor with ankylosing spondylitis.

The chain couples TRBV18 to TRBJ2-1, with a weak D call TRBD2 (6 bases). Trimming cost V 2 bases and J 9 bases, with 11 bases left between them. This CDR3 is 13 amino acids long. The germline V gene has CDR1 KGHSH and CDR2 LQKENI. In DNA, the CDR3 is TGTGCCAGCTCACCAGGGGCGGGAATTGAGCAGTTCTTC. Translating it yields CASSPGAGIEQFF.

This clonotype was seen many times. V and J are TRBV12-3 or TRBV12-4 and TRBJ2-1; TRBD2 matches 9 bases. This CDR3 contains 15 residues. Trimming at V came to 2 bases and at J to 6 bases, leaving 5 bases not matched to a gene. The CDR3 nucleotides read TGTGCCAGCAGTTTACTTGCGGGAGGGGTCAATGAGCAGTTCTTC. This gives the protein CASSLLAGGVNEQFF.

The chain carries TRBV9 and TRBJ2-7; 9 bases line up with TRBD1. The J segment lost 0 bases and the V segment lost 3 bases, leaving 4 bases of the junction unmatched. The CDR3 consists of 15 residues. CDR1 is SGDLS and CDR2 is YYNGEE in the germline V gene. In DNA, the CDR3 is TGTGCCAGCAGCGGGGGGACAGGGAGCTCCTACGAGCAGTACTTC. Residues: CASSGGTGSSYEQYF.

Only a few counts were recorded for this clonotype. The chain uses TRBV4-2 and TRBJ2-7; 7 bases line up with TRBD2. V trimming: 0 bases; J trimming: 4 bases; junction bases outside the gene matches: 6. This CDR3 has 15 residues. Germline V gives CDR1 LGHNA, CDR2 YNFKEQ. This CDR3 is CASSQDLRELYEQYF. The CDR3 DNA follows: TGTGCCAGCAGCCAAGATTTGCGGGAGTTATACGAGCAGTACTTC.

The V call is TRBV29-1, the J call TRBJ2-5, with D maybe TRBD2 (5 bases). Germline CDR1 SQVTM, CDR2 ANQGSEA. The germline V and J ends were trimmed by 6 bases and 9 bases, with 20 bases remaining between them. The CDR3 loop spans 13 amino acids. CDR3 coding DNA: TGCAGCGTGGCCCTTCGGCGGGTAGTCCCCCAGTACTTC. Its protein is CSVALRRVVPQYF.

The table lists this clonotype with a few counts. This rearrangement joins TRBV6-2 or TRBV6-3 to TRBJ1-6; no firm D call. Germline assignment: CDR1 MNHEY and CDR2 SVGEGT. The V gene lost 4 bases and the J gene lost 9 bases, with 13 bases spanning the gap. This CDR3 is 14 amino acids long. For the CDR3, the DNA is TGTGCCAGCAGTTTGAGAGCGAAATCTTCACCCCTCCACTTT. It is translated as CASSLRAKSSPLHF.

In its sample, this clonotype was seen a few times. The chain carries TRBV4-3 and TRBJ1-6; weak D call: TRBD1 (5 bases). The CDR3 sequence is 13 residues long. The V end lost 0 bases, the J end lost 8 bases, and 5 bases lay between the germline ends. Germline CDR1 and CDR2: LGHNA and YSLEER. The CDR3 nucleotides read TGCGCCAGCAGCCAAGAGGGGCATTCACCCCTCCACTTT. This translates into CASSQEGHSPLHF.

This clonotype was counted only a few times. This chain uses TRBV28 with TRBJ2-7; 7 positions match TRBD1. The CDR3 is 15 amino acids. CDR1 and CDR2 (germline): MDHEN, SYDVKM. The V and J ends lost 6 bases and 4 bases, in that order; junction bases with no gene match: 12. The CDR3 region has the DNA TGTGCCAGCAGCCCTACAGGGGCAATTAGTTACGAGCAGTACTTC. As protein: CASSPTGAISYEQYF.

The chain uses TRBV3-1 and TRBJ2-7, with D uncertain. The CDR3 is made up of 14 amino acids. V lost 0 bases and J lost 3, with 9 bases in between. Germline assignment: CDR1 LGHDT and CDR2 YNNKEL (reference sequence). In DNA form, the CDR3 reads TGTGCCAGCAGCCAAGAACGGAACCGCTACGAGCAGTACTTC. Amino acid sequence: CASSQERNRYEQYF.

The rearrangement joins TRBV7-6 to TRBJ2-7; 7 bases map to TRBD1. The germline V gene has CDR1 SGHVS and CDR2 FNYEAQ. This CDR3 spans 14 amino acids. Unmatched junction bases numbered 6, after V lost 2 bases and J lost 5 bases. The chain's CDR3 is CASSLRDSFDEQYF. DNA for the CDR3: TGTGCCAGCAGCTTAAGGGACAGCTTCGACGAGCAGTACTTC. The full variable domain, in which reference TRBV7-6 and TRBJ2-7 provide the parts outside the CDR3, is GAGVSQSPRYKVTKRGQDVALRCDPISGHVSLYWYRQALGQGPEFLTYFNYEAQQDKSGLPNDRFSAERPEGSISTLTIQRTEQRDSAMYRCASSLRDSFDEQYFGPGTRLTVT.

The genes are TRBV2 and TRBJ2-7; TRBD2 matches at 11 bases. Germline CDR1 is SNHLY and CDR2 is FYNNEI. CDR3 size: 14 residues. V trimming: 6 bases; J trimming: 5 bases; junction bases outside the gene matches: 6. CDR3 sequence: CASRILAGVNEQYF. CDR3 sequence (DNA): TGTGCCAGCAGGATACTAGCGGGAGTGAACGAGCAGTACTTC.

This clonotype was observed a few times. The chain combines TRBV29-1 with TRBJ1-1; D may be TRBD1 (6 bases). Germline assignment: CDR1 SQVTM and CDR2 ANQGSEA. The CDR3 totals 13 residues. V lost 6 bases to trimming and J lost 4 bases, with 15 bases between them. The CDR3 region has the DNA TGCAGCGTACAGGGTGGATGGAGCACTGAAGCTTTCTTT. Protein: CSVQGGWSTEAFF.